The clone carrying this TCR beta chain was recorded many times. What it binds is not known. The data were taken from a study of CD8 T cells in ankylosing spondylitis. CDR1 and CDR2 from the germline V gene are SQVTM and ANQGSEA. The germline V and J ends were trimmed by 1 base and 8 bases, with 11 bases remaining between them. The CDR3 contains 12 residues. Quantitative molecular-barcoded 5'-RACE generated the TCR beta libraries. A single record per CDR3 protein comes from TCRdb applying MiXCR to the 5' RACE reads. The sample has about 700,000 distinct CDR3 sequences; 19% are singletons. Study conclusions and caveats: Disease-linked clones bore a CD8+ phenotype, appearing relatively rarely in peripheral blood. According to the report, clones linked to the disease were significantly enriched in matched synovial fluid samples taken from ankylosing spondylitis patients. In synovial fluid and blood from reactive arthritis, some motif variants were previously reported. Blood of patients with ankylosing spondylitis appeared to be characterized by a TCR beta motif of eight highly homologous variants.

Sequenced: blood, either unsorted or a sorted T cell fraction (not recorded which). The TCR sequence derives from a male donor with ankylosing spondylitis. The rearrangement uses TRBV29-1 and TRBJ1-2; maybe TRBD1 (5 bases). The CDR3 loop is CSVEATGRGYTF. As DNA, the CDR3 is TGCAGCGTTGAAGCCACAGGAAGGGGCTACACCTTC.